One TCR beta chain is described in this entry. The sample comes from a study of T cell changes during pregnancy in multiple sclerosis. The V and J ends lost 0 bases and 2 bases respectively, with 14 bases between them. Germline values: CDR1 SGDLS, CDR2 YYNGEE. The CDR3 sequence is 16 residues long. Libraries were prepared by immunoSEQ multiplex PCR; TCRdb keeps only in-frame clonotypes and omits some of them. The sample gives some 52,000 clones, around 92% of which show up once; around 0.76% is in the top ten. The rearrangement uses TRBV9 and TRBJ1-2, with D maybe TRBD1 (6 bases). The clonotype originates from a female donor with multiple sclerosis, enrolled in a pregnancy study. Sequenced material: CD4+ T cells from peripheral blood mononuclear cells, taken in the third trimester of pregnancy. CDR3 protein: CASSVEVTGMNYGYTF. The DNA of the CDR3 is TGTGCCAGCAGCGTAGAGGTGACAGGCATGAACTATGGCTACACCTTC.